The 3 T cell receptor beta chains in this list originate from one sample, sequenced in a study of T cell changes during pregnancy in multiple sclerosis. Sequencing used immunoSEQ multiplex PCR; TCRdb keeps in-frame clones, though not all of them. The data show approximately 21,000 clones, with approximately 86% seen just once and 15% to 20% held by the top ten. The sample here was CD8+ T cells from peripheral blood mononuclear cells, taken after pregnancy. Source of these receptors: a female donor in good health, enrolled as a control in a pregnancy study.

Written as DNA, the CDR3 is TGTGCCAGCAGCAAAGGGACTAGCGGCCCGGGGAGAGATACGCAGTATTTT. This gives the protein CASSKGTSGPGRDTQYF. The chain employs TRBV11-3 and TRBJ2-3; TRBD2 agrees at 11 bases. There are 17 residues in the CDR3. V was pared by 5 bases and J by 5 bases, with 12 bases of the junction left unmatched. Germline CDR1 is SGHNT and CDR2 is YENEEA.

The chain employs TRBV18 and TRBJ1-1; no definite D call. V lost 4 bases to trimming and J lost 5 bases, with 8 bases between them. CDR1 and CDR2 from the germline V gene are KGHSH and LQKENI. The CDR3 has 12 residues. The CDR3 loop reads CASSLRWTEAFF. Written as DNA, the CDR3 is TGTGCCAGCTCACTGAGGTGGACTGAAGCTTTCTTT.

By frequency in the sample, this clone is medium-sized. The chain carries TRBV6-4 and TRBJ2-2, with 9 positions matching TRBD1. The CDR3 is 15 residues long. In germline, CDR1 is MRHNA, CDR2 SNTAGT. Unmatched junction bases numbered 3, after V lost 2 bases and J lost 5 bases. CDR3 sequence reads: CASSDKQGATGELFF. For the CDR3, the DNA is TGTGCCAGCAGTGACAAACAGGGGGCAACCGGGGAGCTGTTTTTT.